This T cell receptor (beta chain) is drawn from a study of human T cells and chemical hapten exposure. Trimming stripped 0 bases from V and 6 bases from J, with 9 bases between. Looked up from germline, CDR1 is SGHDN and CDR2 is FVKESK. The CDR3 contains 15 residues. This clonotype was counted between two and nine times. The library tagged each cDNA molecule with unique molecular identifiers. One entry per CDR3 protein, called by TCRdb with MiXCR from the RACE reads. The profile covers fewer than 500,000 distinct CDR3 sequences, with 4% to 5.5% appearing a single time and roughly 2.4% taken by the ten largest. Sample time point: patch test 1, 2 weeks after DPC sensitization. Regarding treatment: therapeutic diphenylcyclopropenone sensitization with weekly scalp DPC. Each donor was an alopecia patient between 18 and 70 years of age who qualified for DPC.

The rearrangement joins TRBV14 to TRBJ1-6, with no clear D. The sequences come from whole blood, collected in connection with sensitization to the hapten diphenylcyclopropenone (DPC). This sequence was found in a woman between 45 and 65 years old with alopecia areata. Some clones in this sample may be carry-over from other donors' samples. The DNA for the CDR3 is TGTGCCAGCAGCCAAGAGGCGGGTTTTAATTCACCCCTCCACTTT. This encodes CASSQEAGFNSPLHF.